This T cell receptor (beta chain) was profiled in a study of blood T cell repertoires in COVID-19. Study background: Spain, Italy and the United States supplied samples that represented acute and convalescent COVID-19. PBMCs, B-cell-depleted T cells, or T cells provided the cDNA or gDNA that made up the material.

Study processing details: It was from reference gene primer amplification that nucleated cell counts were estimated. Assay: immunoSEQ multiplex PCR; the TCRdb copy retains only in-frame clones and omits some. Clone size and the V and J calls come from that table; the DNA yielded D and trimming. The sample gives about 240,000 clones, about 80% of which show up once; approximately 9.6% is in the top ten. V was pared by 0 bases and J by 0 bases, with 9 bases between. From germline, CDR1 is LGHNA and CDR2 YNFKEQ. This CDR3 has 16 amino acids. Sample: peripheral blood. This clonotype originated in a woman of 80 years or more with acute or convalescent COVID-19. The V call is TRBV4-2, the J call TRBJ1-3; the D is unclear. As DNA, the CDR3 is TGTGCCAGCAGCCAAGAAGAGGGAAACTCTGGAAACACCATATATTTT. Amino acid sequence: CASSQEEGNSGNTIYF.